This TCR beta chain was identified in a study of T cells in Graves' hyperthyroidism and ophthalmopathy. Looking at the study overall: Peripheral blood collection took place at initial diagnosis, before any treatment. Study-wide findings and caveats: Among thyroid clonotypes expanded above 0.001, most also appeared in blood. It was a median about 7.1 months before onset that the model predicted ophthalmopathy.

Diagnoses rested on clinical symptoms, serum thyroxine and TRAb, thyroid ultrasound and orbital computed tomography. To note about this clonotype: Its antigen is as yet unknown.

The V segment lost 0 bases and the J segment 4 bases; nucleotides outside the gene matches: 10. The germline CDR1 and CDR2 sequences are SGHRS and YFSETQ. The CDR3 consists of 16 residues. The TCR beta CDR3 regions underwent amplification using RNA transcripts as the source. In the first-round RT-PCR of the TCR CDR3, the HTBI primer set was used. TCRdb recomputed calls from the multiplex PCR reads with MiXCR, one row per CDR3 protein. The data hold 500,000 to 550,000 distinct CDR3 sequences, with roughly 21% observed a single time. Sequencing was performed on blood. V gene TRBV5-1 combines with J gene TRBJ2-7; 7 bases agree with TRBD1. The clonotype comes from a man aged 40-49 years with Graves' ophthalmopathy. CDR3 amino acids: CASSLDTGAPEYEQYF. The CDR3 nucleotides are TGCGCCAGCAGCTTGGATACAGGGGCCCCCGAGTACGAGCAGTACTTC.